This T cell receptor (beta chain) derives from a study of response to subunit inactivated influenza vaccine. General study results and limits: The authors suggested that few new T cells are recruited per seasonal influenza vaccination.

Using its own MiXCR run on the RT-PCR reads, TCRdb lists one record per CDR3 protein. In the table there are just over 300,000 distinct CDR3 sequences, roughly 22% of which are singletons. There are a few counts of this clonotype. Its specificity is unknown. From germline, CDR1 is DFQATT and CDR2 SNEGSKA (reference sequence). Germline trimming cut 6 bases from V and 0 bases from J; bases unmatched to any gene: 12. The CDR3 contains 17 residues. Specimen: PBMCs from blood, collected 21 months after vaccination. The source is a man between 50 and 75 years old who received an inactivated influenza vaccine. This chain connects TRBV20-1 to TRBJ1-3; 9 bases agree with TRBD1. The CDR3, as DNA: TGCAGTGCCCTAACCCACCCGACAGGGGGCTCTGGAAACACCATATATTTT. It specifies CSALTHPTGGSGNTIYF.